Shown below are 7 T cell receptor beta chains from a single sample sequenced in a study of blood T cell repertoires in COVID-19. Measured with immunoSEQ multiplex PCR; TCRdb has only the in-frame clones, and not every one. The repertoire has about 170,000 clones, 70% to 90% of them found once; the top ten carry roughly 2.5%. Specimen: peripheral blood. Receptors originate from a woman older than 75 with COVID-19, enrolled during active disease.

The chain carries TRBV9 and TRBJ2-1; 8 positions agree with TRBD1. Germline V CDR1 and CDR2: SGDLS, YYNGEE. The J segment lost 2 bases and the V segment lost 4 bases, leaving 5 bases of the junction unmatched. The CDR3 totals 15 residues. CDR3 nucleotide sequence: TGTGCCAGCAGCCCCCGGGACAGGACCTACAATGAGCAGTTCTTC. Amino acids: CASSPRDRTYNEQFF.

This sequence joins TRBV9 and TRBJ1-4, with D possibly being TRBD1 (6 bases). This CDR3 is 16 amino acids long. V was pared by 3 bases and J by 6 bases, with 18 bases between. CDR1 and CDR2 (germline): SGDLS, YYNGEE. The CDR3 is CASSARGGRAYEKLFF. For the CDR3, the DNA is TGTGCCAGCAGCGCTAGGGGGGGAAGGGCCTATGAAAAACTGTTTTTT. Complete variable domain (other parts from reference TRBV9 and TRBJ1-4): DSGVTQTPKHLITATGQRVTLRCSPRSGDLSVYWYQQSLDQGLQFLIQYYNGEERAKGNILERFSAQQFPDLHSELNLSSLELGDSALYFCASSARGGRAYEKLFFGSGTQLSVL.

The rearrangement links TRBV27 to TRBJ2-1, with D perhaps matching TRBD1 (6 bases). The CDR3 runs to 14 residues. The V and J ends lost 7 bases and 3 bases respectively, with 13 bases between them. Germline V gives CDR1 MNHEY, CDR2 SMNVEV (reference sequence). This chain's CDR3 is CASTQGTDYNEQFF. CDR3 DNA: TGTGCCAGCACTCAGGGGACGGACTACAATGAGCAGTTCTTC.

The CDR3 sequence: CASSGVGLADSYNEQFF. As DNA, the CDR3 is TGTGCCAGCAGCGGGGTGGGACTAGCGGACTCCTACAATGAGCAGTTCTTC. The genes are TRBV7-2 and TRBJ2-1; TRBD2 agrees at 11 bases. CDR1 is SGHTA and CDR2 is FQGNSA in the germline V gene. Trimming took 5 bases from V and 0 from J; bases not matched to a gene: 6. This CDR3 comprises 17 residues.

The rearrangement links TRBV28 to TRBJ2-7; D remains unclear. This CDR3 is 13 amino acids long. Trimming took 3 bases from V and 2 from J, leaving 8 bases between them. The V gene's germline CDR1 is MDHEN and CDR2 SYDVKM. The CDR3 DNA reads as TGTGCCAGCAGTTTTCAGAACCCCTACGAGCAGTACTTC. Encoded protein: CASSFQNPYEQYF.

To note about this clone: Sequence at one end of the junction differs from germline and may be a read error. The V call is TRBV7-7, the J call TRBJ2-7, with 8 nucleotides matching TRBD1. Germline lookup yields CDR1 SSHAT and CDR2 FNYEAQ (reference sequence). The CDR3 has 13 amino acids. The CDR3 region has the DNA TGTGCTAGCAGCTTAGACAGGGGTTACGAGCAGTACTTC. Protein product: CASSLDRGYEQYF.

The CDR3 DNA reads TGTGTCAGAAGCCCGAGACCCAGGGAGGGGGACTCCGAGCAGTACTTC. Translation gives CVRSPRPREGDSEQYF. V usage is TRBV7-5 and J usage is TRBJ2-7; the DNA was not used to check the table's D call, TRBD2. TRBV7-5 is termed a pseudogene. The CDR3 spans 16 residues.